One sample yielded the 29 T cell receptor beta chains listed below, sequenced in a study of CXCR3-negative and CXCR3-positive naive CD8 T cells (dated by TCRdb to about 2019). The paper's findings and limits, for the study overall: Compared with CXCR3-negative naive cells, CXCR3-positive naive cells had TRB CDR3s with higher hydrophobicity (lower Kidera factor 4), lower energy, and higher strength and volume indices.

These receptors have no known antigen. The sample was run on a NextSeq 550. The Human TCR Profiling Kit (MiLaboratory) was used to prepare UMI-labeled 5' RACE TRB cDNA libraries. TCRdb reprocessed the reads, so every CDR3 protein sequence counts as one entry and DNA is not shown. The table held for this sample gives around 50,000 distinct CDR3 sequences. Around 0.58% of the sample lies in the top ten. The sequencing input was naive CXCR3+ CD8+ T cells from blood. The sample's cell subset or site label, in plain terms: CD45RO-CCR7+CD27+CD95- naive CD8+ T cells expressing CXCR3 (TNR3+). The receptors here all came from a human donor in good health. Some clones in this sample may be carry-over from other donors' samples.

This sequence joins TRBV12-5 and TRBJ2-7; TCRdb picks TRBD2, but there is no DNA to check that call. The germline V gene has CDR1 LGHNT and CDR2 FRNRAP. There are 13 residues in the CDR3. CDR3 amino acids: CANDGGLADEQYF.

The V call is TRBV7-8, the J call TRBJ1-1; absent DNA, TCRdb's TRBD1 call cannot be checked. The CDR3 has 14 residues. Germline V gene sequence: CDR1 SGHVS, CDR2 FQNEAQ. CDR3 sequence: CASSKQALNTEAFF.

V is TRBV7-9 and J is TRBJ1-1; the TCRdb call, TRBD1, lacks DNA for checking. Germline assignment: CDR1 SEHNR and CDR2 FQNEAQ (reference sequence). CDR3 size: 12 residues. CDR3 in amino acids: CASSPDSAEAFF.

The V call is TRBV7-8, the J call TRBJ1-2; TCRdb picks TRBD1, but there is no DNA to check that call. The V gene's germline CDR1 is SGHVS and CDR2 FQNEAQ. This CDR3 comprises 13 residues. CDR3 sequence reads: CASSLGQIYGYTF.

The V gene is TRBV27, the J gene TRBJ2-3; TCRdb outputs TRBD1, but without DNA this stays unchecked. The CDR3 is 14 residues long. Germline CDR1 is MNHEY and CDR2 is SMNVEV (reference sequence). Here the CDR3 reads CASSFGDTTDTQYF.

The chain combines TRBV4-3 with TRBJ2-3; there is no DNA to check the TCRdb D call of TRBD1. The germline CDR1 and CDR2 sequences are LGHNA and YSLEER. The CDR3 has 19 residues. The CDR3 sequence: CASSQDLQGMGVSTDTQYF.

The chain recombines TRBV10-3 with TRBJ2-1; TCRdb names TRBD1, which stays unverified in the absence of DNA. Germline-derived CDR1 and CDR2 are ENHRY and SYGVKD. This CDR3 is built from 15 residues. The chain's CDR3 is CAISPVGRGDNEQFF.

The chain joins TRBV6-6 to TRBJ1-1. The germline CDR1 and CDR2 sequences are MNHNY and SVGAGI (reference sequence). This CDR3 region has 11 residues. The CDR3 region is CASSYAVDAFF.

CDR3 residues: CASSSLGGLPGAYEQYF. This chain joins TRBV7-9 and TRBJ2-7; with no DNA, the TCRdb D assignment of TRBD1 cannot be verified. The CDR3 extends over 17 amino acids. Germline V gene sequence: CDR1 SEHNR, CDR2 FQNEAQ (reference sequence).

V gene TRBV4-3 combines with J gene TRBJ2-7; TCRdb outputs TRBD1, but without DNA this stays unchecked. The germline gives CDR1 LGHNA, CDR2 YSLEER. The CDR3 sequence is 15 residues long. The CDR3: CASSQVGTVDYEQYF.

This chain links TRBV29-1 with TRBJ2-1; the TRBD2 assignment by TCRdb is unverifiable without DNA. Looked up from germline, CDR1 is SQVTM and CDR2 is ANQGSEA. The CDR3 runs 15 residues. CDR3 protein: CSVELGSSSYNEQFF.

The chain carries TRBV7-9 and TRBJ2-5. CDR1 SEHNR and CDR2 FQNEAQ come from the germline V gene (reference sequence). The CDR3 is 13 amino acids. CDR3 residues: CASSLEDQETQYF.

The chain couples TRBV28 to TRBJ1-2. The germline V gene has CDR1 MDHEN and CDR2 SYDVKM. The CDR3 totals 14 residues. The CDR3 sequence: CASSPVHVNYGYTF.

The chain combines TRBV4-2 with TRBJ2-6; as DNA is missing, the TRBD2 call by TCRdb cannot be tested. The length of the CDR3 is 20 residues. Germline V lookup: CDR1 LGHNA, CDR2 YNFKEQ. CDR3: CASSQDQAGSTLSGANVLTF.

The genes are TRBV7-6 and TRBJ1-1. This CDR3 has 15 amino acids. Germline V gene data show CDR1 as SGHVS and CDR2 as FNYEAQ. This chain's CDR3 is CASSLSDGLNTEAFF. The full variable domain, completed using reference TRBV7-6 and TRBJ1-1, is GAGVSQSPRYKVTKRGQDVALRCDPISGHVSLYWYRQALGQGPEFLTYFNYEAQQDKSGLPNDRFSAERPEGSISTLTIQRTEQRDSAMYRCASSLSDGLNTEAFFGQGTRLTVV.

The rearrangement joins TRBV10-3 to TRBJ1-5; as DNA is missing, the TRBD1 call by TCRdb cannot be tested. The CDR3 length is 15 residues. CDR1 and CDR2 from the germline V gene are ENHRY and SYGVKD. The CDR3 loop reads CAISESGAGNQPQHF.

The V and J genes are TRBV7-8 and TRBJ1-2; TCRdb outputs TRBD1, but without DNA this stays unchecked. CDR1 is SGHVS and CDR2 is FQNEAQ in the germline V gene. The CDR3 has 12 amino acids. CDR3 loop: CASSSGSGGYTF.

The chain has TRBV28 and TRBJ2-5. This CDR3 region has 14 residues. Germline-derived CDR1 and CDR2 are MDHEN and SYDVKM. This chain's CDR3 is CATYHRVAEETQYF. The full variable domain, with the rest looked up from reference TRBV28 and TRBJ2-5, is DVKVTQSSRYLVKRTGEKVFLECVQDMDHENMFWYRQDPGLGLRLIYFSYDVKMKEKGDIPEGYSVSREKKERFSLILESASTNQTSMYLCATYHRVAEETQYFGPGTRLLVL.

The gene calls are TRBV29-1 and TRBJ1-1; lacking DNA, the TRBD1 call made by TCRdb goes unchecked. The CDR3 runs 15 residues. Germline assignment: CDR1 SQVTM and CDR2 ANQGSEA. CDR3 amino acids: CSVEEGTGDGTEAFF.

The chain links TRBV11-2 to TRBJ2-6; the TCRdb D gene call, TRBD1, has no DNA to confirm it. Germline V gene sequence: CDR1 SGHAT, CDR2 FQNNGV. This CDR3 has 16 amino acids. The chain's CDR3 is CASSLVGPLGANVLTF. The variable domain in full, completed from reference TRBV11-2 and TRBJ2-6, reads EAGVAQSPRYKIIEKRQSVAFWCNPISGHATLYWYQQILGQGPKLLIQFQNNGVVDDSQLPKDRFSAERLKGVDSTLKIQPAKLEDSAVYLCASSLVGPLGANVLTFGAGSRLTVL.

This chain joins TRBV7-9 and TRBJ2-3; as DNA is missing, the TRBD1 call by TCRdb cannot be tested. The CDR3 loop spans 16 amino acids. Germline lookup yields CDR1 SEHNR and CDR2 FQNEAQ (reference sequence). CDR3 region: CASSEGPDRSTDTQYF.

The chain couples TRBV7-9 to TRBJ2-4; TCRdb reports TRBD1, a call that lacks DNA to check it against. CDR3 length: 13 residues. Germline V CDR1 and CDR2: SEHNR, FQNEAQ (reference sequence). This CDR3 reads CASSQGGVNIQYF.

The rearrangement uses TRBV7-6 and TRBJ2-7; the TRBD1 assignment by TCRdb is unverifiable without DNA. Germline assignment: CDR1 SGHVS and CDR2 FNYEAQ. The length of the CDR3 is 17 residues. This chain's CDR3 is CASSSSRTGTDSYEQYF.

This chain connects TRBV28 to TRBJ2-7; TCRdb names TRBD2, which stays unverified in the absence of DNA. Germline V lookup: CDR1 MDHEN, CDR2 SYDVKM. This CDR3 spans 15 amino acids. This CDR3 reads CASRGLAGEDDEQYF.

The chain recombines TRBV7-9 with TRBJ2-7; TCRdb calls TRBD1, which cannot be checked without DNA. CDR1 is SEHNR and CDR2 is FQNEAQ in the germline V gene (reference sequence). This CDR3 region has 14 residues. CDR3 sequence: CASSSFGGGDEQYF.

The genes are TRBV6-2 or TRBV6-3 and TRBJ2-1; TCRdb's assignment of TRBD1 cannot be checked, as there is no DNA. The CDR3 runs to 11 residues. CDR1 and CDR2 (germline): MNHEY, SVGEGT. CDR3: CASTLGQVGFF.

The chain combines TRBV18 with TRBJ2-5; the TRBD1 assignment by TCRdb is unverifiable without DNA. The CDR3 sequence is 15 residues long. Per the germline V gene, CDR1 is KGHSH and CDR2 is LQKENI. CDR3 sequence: CASSPRDRFGETQYF.

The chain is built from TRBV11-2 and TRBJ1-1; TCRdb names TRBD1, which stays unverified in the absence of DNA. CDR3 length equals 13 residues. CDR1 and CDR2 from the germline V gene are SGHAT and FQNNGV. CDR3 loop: CASRTNRGREAFF.

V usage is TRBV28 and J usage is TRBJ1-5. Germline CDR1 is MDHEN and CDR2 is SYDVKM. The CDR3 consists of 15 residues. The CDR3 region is CASSLLGRGNQPQHF.